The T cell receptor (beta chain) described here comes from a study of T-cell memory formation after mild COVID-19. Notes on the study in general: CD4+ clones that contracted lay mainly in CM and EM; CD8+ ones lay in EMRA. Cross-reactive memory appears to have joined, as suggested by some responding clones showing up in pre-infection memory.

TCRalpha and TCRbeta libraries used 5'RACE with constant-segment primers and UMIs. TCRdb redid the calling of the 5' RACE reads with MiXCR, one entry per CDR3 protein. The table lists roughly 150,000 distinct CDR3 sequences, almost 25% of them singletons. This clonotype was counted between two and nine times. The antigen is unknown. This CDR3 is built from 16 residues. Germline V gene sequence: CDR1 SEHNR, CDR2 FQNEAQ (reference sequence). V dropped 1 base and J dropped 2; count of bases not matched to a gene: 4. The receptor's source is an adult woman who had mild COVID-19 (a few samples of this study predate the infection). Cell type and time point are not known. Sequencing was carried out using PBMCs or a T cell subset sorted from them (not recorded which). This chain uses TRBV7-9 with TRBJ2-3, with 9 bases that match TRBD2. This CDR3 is CASSLELAGTTDTQYF. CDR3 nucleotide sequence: TGTGCCAGCAGCTTAGAGCTAGCGGGGACCACAGATACGCAGTATTTT.